This passage covers 20 T cell receptor beta chains from one sample sequenced in a study of T-cell memory formation after mild COVID-19. TCRdb redid the calling of the 5' RACE reads with MiXCR, one entry per CDR3 protein. Seen here are approximately 190,000 distinct CDR3 sequences, 15% to 20% observed once, and the top ten hold roughly 2.6%. Sequencing used PBMCs or a T cell subset sorted from them (not recorded which). The source is an adult woman who had mild COVID-19 (a few samples of this study predate the infection). Cell type and time point are not known.

This clonotype was detected ten times or more. V and J are TRBV5-1 and TRBJ2-3, with TRBD2 matching 12 bases. Germline V gives CDR1 SGHRS, CDR2 YFSETQ. This CDR3 contains 17 residues. Trimming removed 3 bases from V and 0 bases from J; junction bases left unmatched: 5. CDR3 loop: CASSSGTSGPSTDTQYF. In DNA, the CDR3 is TGCGCCAGCAGCTCTGGGACTAGCGGGCCTAGCACAGATACGCAGTATTTT.

The chain employs TRBV5-1 and TRBJ2-1, with 13 bases lining up with TRBD2. Germline V lookup: CDR1 SGHRS, CDR2 YFSETQ. V dropped 4 bases and J dropped 0; count of bases not matched to a gene: 7. CDR3 size: 18 residues. In DNA form, the CDR3 reads TGCGCCAGCAGCCTAGGGACTAGCGGGAAGGCCTCCTACAATGAGCAGTTCTTC. This codes for CASSLGTSGKASYNEQFF.

This clonotype was recorded at least ten times. This chain links TRBV29-1 with TRBJ1-5; the D is unclear. The CDR3 runs 13 residues. The germline gives CDR1 SQVTM, CDR2 ANQGSEA. V lost 5 bases to trimming and J lost 3 bases, with 11 bases between them. The CDR3 protein is CSVRQGLNQPQHF. The DNA for the CDR3 is TGCAGCGTTAGACAAGGTCTCAATCAGCCCCAGCATTTT.

This clonotype was counted between two and nine times. The chain is built from TRBV29-1 and TRBJ2-5; D remains ambiguous. The V end lost 3 bases, the J end lost 1 base, and 12 bases lay between the germline ends. Germline CDR1 and CDR2: SQVTM and ANQGSEA. The CDR3 spans 14 residues. In DNA, the CDR3 is TGCAGCGTTGATGGTAGTCAAGGCCAAGAGACCCAGTACTTC. Protein: CSVDGSQGQETQYF.

J is TRBJ2-5 and V is TRBV29-1; 7 positions agree with TRBD1. CDR3 size: 11 residues. J gave up 4 bases and V 4 bases, and 0 bases lay outside the gene matches. Germline V lookup: CDR1 SQVTM, CDR2 ANQGSEA. The CDR3 is CSVAGGETQYF. The CDR3 DNA is TGCAGCGTTGCAGGGGGAGAGACCCAGTACTTC. The complete variable domain, with remaining parts taken from reference TRBV29-1 and TRBJ2-5, reads SAVISQKPSRDICQRGTSLTIQCQVDSQVTMMFWYRQQPGQSLTLIATANQGSEATYESGFVIDKFPISRPNLTFSTLTVSNMSPEDSSIYLCSVAGGETQYFGPGTRLLVL.

The sample holds many counts of this clonotype. The DNA is omitted, as the CDR3 cannot be located on it reliably, and the CDR3 follows TCRdb's listing. V usage is TRBV19 and J usage is TRBJ2-7; the table's D call TRBD2 went unverified against the DNA. The CDR3 numbers 15 amino acids, ends counted. The germline CDR1 and CDR2 sequences are LNHDA and SQIVND (reference sequence). The CDR3 is CASKDVASGTQFLHF.

The sample holds a few counts of this clonotype. CDR3: CASRPLGGEQFF. For the CDR3, the DNA is TGTGCCAGCAGACCTCTAGGTGGTGAGCAGTTCTTC. The V and J genes are TRBV6-5 and TRBJ2-1; D remains unclear. The CDR3 runs to 12 residues. The V gene lost 6 bases and the J gene lost 9 bases, with 12 bases spanning the gap. Germline-derived CDR1 and CDR2 are MNHEY and SVGAGI.

The chain joins TRBV4-2 to TRBJ2-5; D might be TRBD1 (5 bases). V gave up 4 bases and J gave up 4 bases, with 16 bases separating them. CDR3 length: 15 residues. Per germline, CDR1 LGHNA and CDR2 YNFKEQ. This CDR3 reads CASSPGRKGVETQYF. DNA of the CDR3: TGTGCCAGCAGCCCAGGACGGAAAGGGGTAGAGACCCAGTACTTC.

In DNA form, the CDR3 reads TGCAGTGCTTGGGGACAGGGGGAAGTTATTCAGTACTTC. Translating it yields CSAWGQGEVIQYF. The V call is TRBV20-1, the J call TRBJ2-4; 11 positions agree with TRBD1. The CDR3 is made up of 13 amino acids. CDR1 is DFQATT, CDR2 SNEGSKA, per germline (reference sequence). J lost 10 bases, V lost 5 bases, and 7 bases had no gene match.

This sequence joins TRBV29-1 and TRBJ2-7; D gene uncertain. Per germline, CDR1 SQVTM and CDR2 ANQGSEA. Deletions cut 4 bases from V and 2 bases from J, with 12 bases between. This CDR3 has 13 amino acids. CDR3 in DNA: TGCAGCGTTGTTTTAAGATCAACCTACGAGCAGTACTTC. Translation: CSVVLRSTYEQYF.

This clonotype was seen more than once but under ten times. The rearrangement links TRBV4-2 to TRBJ2-7, with D maybe TRBD1 (5 bases). Germline V gives CDR1 LGHNA, CDR2 YNFKEQ. The V end was cut by 0 bases, the J end by 2 bases, with 14 bases between. The CDR3 is 16 residues long. The CDR3 reads CASSQDVQGYPYEQYF. The CDR3 DNA is TGTGCCAGCAGCCAAGATGTGCAGGGTTACCCCTACGAGCAGTACTTC.

V is TRBV5-6 and J is TRBJ1-2; 8 positions agree with TRBD1. Germline loops: CDR1 SGHDT, CDR2 YYEEEE. V lost 2 bases to trimming and J lost 2 bases; unmatched junction nucleotides: 5. The CDR3 has 15 amino acids. The chain's CDR3 is CASSLGDRRNYGYTF. CDR3 nucleotides: TGTGCCAGCAGCTTAGGGGACAGGCGAAACTATGGCTACACCTTC. The full variable domain, rest sourced from reference TRBV5-6 and TRBJ1-2, is DAGVTQSPTHLIKTRGQQVTLRCSPKSGHDTVSWYQQALGQGPQFIFQYYEEEERQRGNFPDRFSGHQFPNYSSELNVNALLLGDSALYLCASSLGDRRNYGYTFGSGTRLTVV.

The chain carries TRBV19 and TRBJ2-2; TRBD2 matches 9 bases. The CDR3 spans 16 residues. CDR1 and CDR2 from the germline V gene are LNHDA and SQIVND (reference sequence). V shed 6 bases, J shed 4 bases, and the junction held 9 bases outside the gene matches. DNA of the CDR3: TGTGCCAGTAGCCCGCGGGGGGGAAGAGTCACCGGGGAGCTGTTTTTT. Amino acid sequence: CASSPRGGRVTGELFF. Full variable domain (rest looked up from reference TRBV19 and TRBJ2-2): DGGITQSPKYLFRKEGQNVTLSCEQNLNHDAMYWYRQDPGQGLRLIYYSQIVNDFQKGDIAEGYSVSREKKESFPLTVTSAQKNPTAFYLCASSPRGGRVTGELFFGEGSRLTVL.

The chain uses TRBV10-3 and TRBJ1-4; no clear D. V was clipped by 2 bases and J by 1 base, with 5 bases between them. The CDR3 runs 14 residues. CDR1 and CDR2 from the germline V gene are ENHRY and SYGVKD. As DNA, the CDR3 is TGTGCCATCAGTGAGGGCAGAACTAATGAAAAACTGTTTTTT. It encodes CAISEGRTNEKLFF.

The chain has TRBV12-3 or TRBV12-4 and TRBJ2-1, with D tentatively TRBD2 (5 bases). V lost 7 bases and J 6 bases, leaving 22 bases between the germline ends. The CDR3 totals 16 residues. CDR3 bases: TGTGCCAGCACCTCTCAAGAGGCTAGCATCAGCAATGAGCAGTTCTTC. Translation gives CASTSQEASISNEQFF.

This chain uses TRBV3-1 with TRBJ2-1, with D perhaps matching TRBD1 or TRBD2 (6 bases each). There are 14 residues in the CDR3. CDR1 is LGHDT and CDR2 is YNNKEL in the germline V gene (reference sequence). Trimming removed 6 bases at V and 5 bases at J, with 14 bases between. CDR3 sequence reads: CASSQQRGDNEQFF. CDR3 DNA: TGTGCCAGCAGTCAGCAGAGGGGGGACAATGAGCAGTTCTTC.

Many counts were recorded for this clonotype. This rearrangement joins TRBV12-3 or TRBV12-4 to TRBJ1-1; no clear D. The CDR3 length is 14 residues. Trimming stripped 3 bases from V and 6 bases from J, with 14 bases between. CDR3 in DNA: TGTGCCAGCAGTTTGCAGTTGGGCAACGCTGAAGCTTTCTTT. This encodes CASSLQLGNAEAFF.

The gene calls are TRBV2 and TRBJ2-1; D gene unclear. The CDR3 contains 11 residues. The germline V gene has CDR1 SNHLY and CDR2 FYNNEI. V lost 6 bases and J lost 10, with 10 bases in between. CDR3 coding DNA: TGTGCCAGCAGGGGCGAACAGGAGCAGTTCTTC. Its translation is CASRGEQEQFF.

This clonotype was detected a few times. The CDR3 reads CASSLVSFGYTF. Here the CDR3 DNA reads TGTGCCAGCAGCTTAGTAAGTTTTGGCTACACCTTC. The rearrangement links TRBV7-3 to TRBJ1-2; D remains unclear. CDR1 is SGHTA, CDR2 FQGTGA, per germline. The CDR3 sequence is 12 residues long. The V end was cut by 2 bases, the J end by 7 bases, with 8 bases between.

This clonotype was recorded at least ten times. The junction departs from the called germline gene at one end, perhaps through a read error. V gene TRBV14 combines with J gene TRBJ2-7; the D gene is possibly TRBD1 (6 bases). Germline-derived CDR1 and CDR2 are SGHDN and FVKESK. CDR3 length equals 13 residues. As DNA, the CDR3 is TGTGCCAGCAGCCAAGTCAGTGTAGGGGGTCAGCACTTC. The encoded protein is CASSQVSVGGQHF. The full variable domain, with the rest looked up from reference TRBV14 and TRBJ2-7, is EAGVTQFPSHSVIEKGQTVTLRCDPISGHDNLYWYRRVMGKEIKFLLHFVKESKQDESGMPNNRFLAERTGGTYSTLKVQPAELEDSGVYFCASSQVSVGGQHFGPGTRLTVT.